This TCR beta chain derives from a study of shared clonotypes between healthy human individuals. Germline V gene data show CDR1 as MNHEY and CDR2 as SMNVEV (reference sequence). The CDR3 is 14 amino acids. Clones were read by immunoSEQ multiplex PCR, and TCRdb kept only the in-frame ones, dropping some. The table shows some 500,000 clones, with roughly 95% occurring only once. This chain joins TRBV27 and TRBJ2-5; D is possibly TRBD1 (5 bases). The J call may be incorrect, as the DNA end agrees better with TRBJ2-7. Sequencing was carried out using naive CD4+ T cells sorted from blood. Documented subset: CD45RA+ positively selected. The clonotype was recovered from a woman in her twenties or thirties in good health. The CDR3, as DNA: TGTGCCAGCAGTCCTTGGGGCGATCGGGACGAGCAGTACTTC. This gives the protein CASSPWGDRDEQYF.